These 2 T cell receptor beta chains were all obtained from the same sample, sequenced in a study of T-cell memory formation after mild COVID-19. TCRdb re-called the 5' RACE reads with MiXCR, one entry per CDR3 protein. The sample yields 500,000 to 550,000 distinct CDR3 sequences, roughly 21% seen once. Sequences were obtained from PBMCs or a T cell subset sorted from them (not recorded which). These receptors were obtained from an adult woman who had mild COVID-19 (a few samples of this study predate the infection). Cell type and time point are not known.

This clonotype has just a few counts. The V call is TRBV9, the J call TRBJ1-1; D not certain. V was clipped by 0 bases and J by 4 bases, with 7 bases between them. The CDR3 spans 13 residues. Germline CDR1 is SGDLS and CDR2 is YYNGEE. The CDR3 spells CASSVEEGTEAFF. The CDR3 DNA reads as TGTGCCAGCAGCGTAGAGGAAGGCACTGAAGCTTTCTTT.

The CDR3 DNA follows: TGCAGCGTTCAGCGCGGTCCTTACTACAATGAGCAGTTCTTC. Amino acids: CSVQRGPYYNEQFF. This sequence joins TRBV29-1 and TRBJ2-1; no definite D call. Trimming removed 5 bases at V and 3 bases at J, with 14 bases between. Germline CDR1 is SQVTM and CDR2 is ANQGSEA. The CDR3 consists of 14 residues.